The next 15 T cell receptor beta chains were all read from a single sample in a study of CD4 and CD8 cells across lung adenocarcinoma regions. TCRdb ran MiXCR on the PCR reads and lists one entry per CDR3 protein. The sample contains roughly 8,400 distinct CDR3 sequences, 45% to 55% of which appear only once. Sequences were obtained from CD8+ T cells from the center of a lung tumor. These receptors were taken from a male donor with lung adenocarcinoma. The CD4 and CD8 labels of this study may be unreliable.

This clonotype appeared a single time. The CDR3 coding sequence is TGTGCCAGCTCCCCCTGGGACAGGAGAGAGGGGACCCAGTACTTC. Protein sequence: CASSPWDRREGTQYF. V usage is TRBV5-4 and J usage is TRBJ2-5; 8 bases agree with TRBD1. CDR1 is SGHNT and CDR2 is YYREEE in the germline V gene (reference sequence). This CDR3 comprises 15 residues. With V trimmed by 7 bases and J by 7 bases, 15 bases remained unmatched.

This clonotype has at least ten counts. The chain uses TRBV4-1 and TRBJ1-1; D is unclear. The CDR3 extends over 13 amino acids. V was trimmed by 1 base and J by 1 base, leaving 4 bases between them. Germline loops: CDR1 MGHRA, CDR2 YSYEKL. CDR3 nucleotide sequence: TGCGCCAGCAGCCAAGCGGGGAACACTGAAGCTTTCTTT. Its translation is CASSQAGNTEAFF.

This clonotype was seen many times. V usage is TRBV7-2 and J usage is TRBJ2-1; 11 nucleotides line up with TRBD2. Losses at the gene ends were 3 bases for V and 7 bases for J; bases not matched to a gene: 5. This CDR3 is 15 amino acids long. CDR1 and CDR2 (germline): SGHTA, FQGNSA. In nucleotides, the CDR3 is TGTGCCAGCAGCTTCCGGACTAGCGGGCGGAATGAGCAGTTCTTC. Amino acid sequence: CASSFRTSGRNEQFF.

The chain couples TRBV10-1 to TRBJ2-1, with D possibly being TRBD2 (6 bases). This CDR3 has 15 amino acids. Per the germline V gene, CDR1 is WNHNN and CDR2 is SYGVQD (reference sequence). V was trimmed by 5 bases and J by 4 bases, leaving 15 bases between them. The CDR3 nucleotides are TGCGCCAGCAGTTTGTCCGGGAGACCGTACAATGAGCAGTTCTTC. Protein: CASSLSGRPYNEQFF.

This clonotype has at least ten counts. The chain's CDR3 is CASSHPTGGGNTIYF. The CDR3 coding sequence is TGCGCCAGCAGCCATCCCACAGGGGGAGGAAACACCATATATTTT. The chain uses TRBV4-1 and TRBJ1-3; 8 bases are shared with TRBD1. The ends lost 3 bases at V and 4 bases at J; junction bases unmatched: 5. The CDR3 is made up of 15 amino acids. CDR1 and CDR2 (germline): MGHRA, YSYEKL.

This clonotype was detected many times. J is TRBJ2-2 and V is TRBV4-1; 7 nucleotides align to TRBD1. The germline CDR1 and CDR2 sequences are MGHRA and YSYEKL. The CDR3 runs 15 residues. The V and J ends lost 5 bases and 2 bases, in that order; junction bases with no gene match: 5. The CDR3: CASSSGTANTGELFF. For the CDR3, the DNA is TGCGCCAGCAGCTCCGGGACAGCCAACACCGGGGAGCTGTTTTTT.

This rearrangement joins TRBV7-6 to TRBJ2-4, with D possibly matching TRBD2 (6 bases). Germline loops: CDR1 SGHVS, CDR2 FNYEAQ. CDR3 length: 17 residues. V was pared by 4 bases and J by 13 bases, with 29 bases between. This CDR3 is CASSCAAGRWARDTQYF. For the CDR3, the DNA is TGTGCCAGCAGCTGCGCGGCGGGGCGGTGGGCCAGGGATACGCAGTACTTC.

The CDR3 loop reads CASSRTSGAIKQFF. For the CDR3, the DNA is TGTGCCAGCAGTAGAACTAGCGGGGCTATTAAGCAGTTCTTC. The rearrangement uses TRBV6-1 and TRBJ2-1, with 10 bases matching TRBD2. The CDR3 runs to 14 residues. CDR1 MNHNS and CDR2 SASEGT come from the germline V gene. The V gene end was trimmed by 5 bases and the J gene end by 11 bases; junction bases not matched to a gene: 9.

V and J are TRBV4-2 and TRBJ2-1; unclear D gene. The length of the CDR3 is 17 residues. In germline, CDR1 is LGHNA, CDR2 YNFKEQ. Trimming took 0 bases from V and 3 from J, leaving 15 bases between them. DNA for the CDR3: TGTGCCAGCAGCCAAGATAGAATGGGTTCCGGCTACAATGAGCAGTTCTTC. Translation gives CASSQDRMGSGYNEQFF.

In this sample, this clonotype turned up once. The J gene is TRBJ2-1, the V gene TRBV7-3, with 7 positions matching TRBD1. The DNA end lines up better with TRBJ2-5; the J call may be wrong. The CDR3 totals 13 residues. Germline V gene data show CDR1 as SGHTA and CDR2 as FQGTGA. The CDR3 nucleotides are TGTGCCAGCAGCTTATTACAGGGGGAGACCCAGTACTTC. Residues: CASSLLQGETQYF.

The chain employs TRBV11-2 and TRBJ2-5; either TRBD1 or TRBD2 may supply D (5 bases each). The last part of the DNA fits TRBJ2-7 better; the J call may be wrong. The germline V gene has CDR1 SGHAT and CDR2 FQNNGV. The CDR3 covers 14 residues. This chain's CDR3 is CASSFQRTSYEQYF. CDR3 nucleotide sequence: TGTGCCAGCAGCTTCCAGCGGACATCCTACGAGCAGTACTTC.

This clonotype was seen a few times. V gene TRBV10-1 combines with J gene TRBJ1-3, with unresolved D. The CDR3 spans 12 residues. Germline V gene data show CDR1 as WNHNN and CDR2 as SYGVQD (reference sequence). V shed 5 bases and J shed 6 bases, with 8 bases lying between them. The CDR3 region has the DNA TGCGCCAGCAGTAGACCGACAAACACCATATATTTT. Translated: CASSRPTNTIYF.

This clonotype was counted ten times or more. A junction boundary mismatches the germline segment, possibly from a read error. The V call is TRBV4-1, the J call TRBJ2-1, with 7 bases aligning to TRBD1. The CDR3 has 11 amino acids. The germline V gene encodes CDR1 MGHRA and CDR2 YSYEKL. The CDR3 sequence: CASSQVDRHVF. The CDR3 bases are TGCGCCAGCAGCCAAGTGGACAGGCACGTATTC.

The chain couples TRBV11-3 to TRBJ2-1; 7 nucleotides line up with TRBD2. The V gene's germline CDR1 is SGHNT and CDR2 YENEEA. There are 15 residues in the CDR3. The trim removed 5 bases at V and 4 bases at J, leaving 8 bases unmatched. CDR3 sequence reads: CASSANGGGYNEQFF. The CDR3 DNA sequence: TGTGCCAGCAGCGCCAATGGGGGGGGGTACAATGAGCAGTTCTTC.

This clonotype appeared a single time. The chain carries TRBV6-8 and TRBJ2-1, with 11 nucleotides matching TRBD2. J gave up 6 bases and V 5 bases, and 9 bases lay outside the gene matches. CDR3 length equals 16 residues. The germline V gene has CDR1 MNHGY and CDR2 SAAAGT. CDR3 coding DNA: TGTGCCAGCAGTGACCCCACTAGCGGGAGTCGCAATGAGCAGTTCTTC. This translates into CASSDPTSGSRNEQFF.